This TCR beta chain was observed in a study of blood T cell repertoires in COVID-19. Turning to the study itself: Specimens from acute and convalescent COVID-19 originated in the United States, Italy and Spain. Nucleic acid was either cDNA or gDNA, and it came from T cells, B-cell-depleted T cells, or PBMCs.

Using immunoSEQ multiplex PCR, the repertoire was profiled, and TCRdb retains in-frame clones only, with some absent. This table holds approximately 70,000 clones, around 86% found once. CDR1 and CDR2 (germline): SGHAT, FQNNGV. V dropped 5 bases and J dropped 2; count of bases not matched to a gene: 7. The CDR3 totals 16 residues. Input material: peripheral blood. The clonotype comes from a man aged 50 or older with active COVID-19. The rearrangement joins TRBV11-2 to TRBJ2-1; 9 positions agree with TRBD1. CDR3 nucleotide sequence: TGTGCCAGCAGCCGCGACAGGGGGGTACCCTACAATGAGCAGTTCTTC. Translated: CASSRDRGVPYNEQFF. Based on the CDR3 plus reference TRBV11-2 and TRBJ2-1, the full variable domain is EAGVAQSPRYKIIEKRQSVAFWCNPISGHATLYWYQQILGQGPKLLIQFQNNGVVDDSQLPKDRFSAERLKGVDSTLKIQPAKLEDSAVYLCASSRDRGVPYNEQFFGPGTRLTVL.